This entry features one T cell receptor (beta chain) sequence. Its specific antigen is unknown. No base quality values were provided; no much bigger clone lies one nucleotide off. This sample is part of a study of blood T cell repertoires in COVID-19 (dated by TCRdb to between 2020 and 2021). As for the study more broadly: Collaborator samples came from the United States, Italy and Spain and covered acute and convalescent phases of COVID-19. Where HLA class I and class II types were available, the types were taken from metadata supplied by the sample provider, not from assay-based typing. A de-identified subject ID, COVID-19 status, age in years and sex were almost always included in the sample metadata. A freely available public database, intended as a resource for researchers studying the immune response to SARS-CoV-2, is where the repertoires were released. The material from the prospective study consisted of cDNA or gDNA derived from T cells, B-cell-depleted T cells, or PBMCs. Subjects who had been exposed to COVID-19, were actively infected with it, or had recovered from it provided the deeply sampled blood TCRbeta repertoires that made up the dataset. Samples came from the ongoing ImmuneRACE study (first 160 participants) plus 1,254 subjects from 6 global collaborators. Results and caveats for the whole study, not just this receptor: Clinical and demographic metadata were provided uncurated, with the amount varying by source and participant.

V lost 4 bases and J lost 3 bases; the stretch between them is 13 bases long. CDR1 SGHRS and CDR2 YFSETQ were looked up in the germline V gene. The CDR3 numbers 14 residues from cysteine through phenylalanine. Solely the CDR3 DNA is kept, with 42 bases framed from the first base. Collaborating institutions collected whole blood in K2EDTA tubes following their own protocols. Collaborator samples were shipped for TCRbeta analysis as frozen whole blood, isolated PBMCs, or DNA extracted from either sample type. TCRbeta CDR3 regions were amplified from genomic DNA using the immunoSEQ Assay, a bias-controlled multiplex PCR. The original methods were these. The number of nucleated cells in each sample was estimated from the amplification of reference gene primers within the assay. Sequence reads were collapsed and filtered to measure the absolute abundance of every unique TCRbeta CDR3 rearrangement. For each sample, productive Simpson clonality was calculated as the square root of Simpson's diversity index over productive rearrangements. TCRdb provides this immuneACCESS table in a form limited to in-frame rearrangements. Some clones are lacking; in checked studies, under half of them reflect an unresolved V gene, and why the rest are absent is not known. V, J and clone size are those of that table, while D and trimming were read from the DNA. For this sample the table gives 120,000 or so clones, of which 88% were detected only once. Together, the top ten hold less than 2% of the sample.

Sequencing was done on a sample of peripheral blood. Recombination connected TRBV5-1 to TRBJ2-5; confidence is insufficient to name the D gene. The TCR comes from a human donor in a cohort sampled during active COVID-19. The CDR3 reads as follows: CASSLTYSKETQYF. The nucleotide sequence is given as TGCGCCAGCAGCCTCACCTATTCCAAAGAGACCCAGTACTTC.